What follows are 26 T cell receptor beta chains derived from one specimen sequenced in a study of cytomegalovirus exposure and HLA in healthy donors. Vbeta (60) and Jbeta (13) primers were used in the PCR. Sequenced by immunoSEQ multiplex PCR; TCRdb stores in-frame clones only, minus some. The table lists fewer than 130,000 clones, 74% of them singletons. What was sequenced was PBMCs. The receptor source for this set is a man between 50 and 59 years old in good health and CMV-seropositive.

The DNA for the CDR3 is TGCAGCGTCCTAGCGGGGGGGCAGGAGCAGTTCTTC. It codes for CSVLAGGQEQFF. V is TRBV29-1 and J is TRBJ2-1; 12 bases are a match to TRBD2. The CDR3 is made up of 12 amino acids. With 6 bases clipped from V and 10 bases from J, the junction kept 4 bases outside the gene matches. CDR1 SQVTM and CDR2 ANQGSEA come from the germline V gene.

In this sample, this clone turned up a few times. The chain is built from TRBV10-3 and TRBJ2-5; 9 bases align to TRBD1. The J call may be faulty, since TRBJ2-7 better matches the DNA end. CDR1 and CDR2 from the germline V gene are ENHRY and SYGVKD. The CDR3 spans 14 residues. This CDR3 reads CAIRGRDRDHEQYF. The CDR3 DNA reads TGTGCCATCAGGGGGCGGGACAGGGACCACGAGCAGTACTTC.

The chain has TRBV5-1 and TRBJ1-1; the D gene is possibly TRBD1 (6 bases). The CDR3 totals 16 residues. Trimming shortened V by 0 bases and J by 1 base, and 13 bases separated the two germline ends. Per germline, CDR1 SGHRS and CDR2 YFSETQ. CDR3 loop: CASSLGLPTGNTEAFF. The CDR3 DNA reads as TGCGCCAGCAGCTTGGGTCTCCCGACAGGGAACACTGAAGCTTTCTTT.

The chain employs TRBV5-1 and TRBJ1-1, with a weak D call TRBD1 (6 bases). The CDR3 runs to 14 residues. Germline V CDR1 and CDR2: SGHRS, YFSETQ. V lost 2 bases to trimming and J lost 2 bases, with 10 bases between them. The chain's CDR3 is CASSFDRPNTEAFF. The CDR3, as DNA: TGCGCCAGCAGCTTCGACAGGCCAAACACTGAAGCTTTCTTT. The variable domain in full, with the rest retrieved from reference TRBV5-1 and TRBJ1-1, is KAGVTQTPRYLIKTRGQQVTLSCSPISGHRSVSWYQQTPGQGLQFLFEYFSETQRNKGNFPGRFSGRQFSNSRSEMNVSTLELGDSALYLCASSFDRPNTEAFFGQGTRLTVV.

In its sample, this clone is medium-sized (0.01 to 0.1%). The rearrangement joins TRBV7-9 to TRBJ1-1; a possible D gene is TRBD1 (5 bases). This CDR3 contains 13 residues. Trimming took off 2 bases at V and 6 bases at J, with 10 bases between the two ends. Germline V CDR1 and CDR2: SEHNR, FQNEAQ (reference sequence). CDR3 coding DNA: TGTGCCAGCAGCTTACAGGGAGGCGCTGAAGCTTTCTTT. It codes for CASSLQGGAEAFF.

CDR3 region: CASSPYRAKLFF. The CDR3 DNA is TGTGCCAGTAGCCCATACAGGGCAAAACTGTTTTTT. This chain uses TRBV19 with TRBJ1-4, with D possibly being TRBD1 (6 bases). V was clipped by 6 bases and J by 10 bases, with 12 bases between them. This CDR3 is 12 amino acids long. The germline gives CDR1 LNHDA, CDR2 SQIVND (reference sequence). The full variable domain, with the rest looked up from reference TRBV19 and TRBJ1-4, is DGGITQSPKYLFRKEGQNVTLSCEQNLNHDAMYWYRQDPGQGLRLIYYSQIVNDFQKGDIAEGYSVSREKKESFPLTVTSAQKNPTAFYLCASSPYRAKLFFGSGTQLSVL.

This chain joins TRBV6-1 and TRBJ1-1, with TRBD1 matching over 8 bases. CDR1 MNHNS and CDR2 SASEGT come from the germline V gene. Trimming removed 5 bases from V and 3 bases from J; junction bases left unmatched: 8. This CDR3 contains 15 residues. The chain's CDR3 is CASSSTGAKDTEAFF. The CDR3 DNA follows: TGTGCCAGCAGTTCGACAGGGGCAAAAGACACTGAAGCTTTCTTT.

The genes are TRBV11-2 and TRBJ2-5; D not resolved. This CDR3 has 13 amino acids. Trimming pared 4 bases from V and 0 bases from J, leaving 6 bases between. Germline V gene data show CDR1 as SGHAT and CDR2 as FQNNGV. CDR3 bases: TGTGCCAGCAGCTCGCAGTACCAAGAGACCCAGTACTTC. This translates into CASSSQYQETQYF.

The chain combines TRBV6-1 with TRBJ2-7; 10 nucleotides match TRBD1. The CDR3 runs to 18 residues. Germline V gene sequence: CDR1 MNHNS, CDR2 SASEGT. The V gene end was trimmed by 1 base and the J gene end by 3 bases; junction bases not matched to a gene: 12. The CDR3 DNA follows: TGTGCCAGCAGTGAAGGAGGCCCCGGGACAGGGGAATTCTACGAGCAGTACTTC. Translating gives CASSEGGPGTGEFYEQYF.

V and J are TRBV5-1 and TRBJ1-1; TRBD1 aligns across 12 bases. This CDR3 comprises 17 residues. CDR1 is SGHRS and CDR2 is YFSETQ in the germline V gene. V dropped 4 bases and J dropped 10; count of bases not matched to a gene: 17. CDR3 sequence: CASSNGTGGELGRGAFF. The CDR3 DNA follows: TGCGCCAGCAGCAACGGGACAGGGGGCGAGCTGGGTCGGGGAGCTTTCTTT. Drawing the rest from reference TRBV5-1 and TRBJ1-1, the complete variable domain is KAGVTQTPRYLIKTRGQQVTLSCSPISGHRSVSWYQQTPGQGLQFLFEYFSETQRNKGNFPGRFSGRQFSNSRSEMNVSTLELGDSALYLCASSNGTGGELGRGAFFGQGTRLTVV.

The CDR3 sequence is CASSPAGQGWPYEQYF. CDR3 coding DNA: TGCGCCAGCAGTCCTGCGGGACAGGGATGGCCCTACGAGCAGTACTTC. This rearrangement joins TRBV5-1 to TRBJ2-7, with TRBD1 matching 9 bases. Losses at the gene ends were 5 bases for V and 2 bases for J; bases not matched to a gene: 11. The CDR3 has 16 amino acids. From germline, CDR1 is SGHRS and CDR2 YFSETQ.

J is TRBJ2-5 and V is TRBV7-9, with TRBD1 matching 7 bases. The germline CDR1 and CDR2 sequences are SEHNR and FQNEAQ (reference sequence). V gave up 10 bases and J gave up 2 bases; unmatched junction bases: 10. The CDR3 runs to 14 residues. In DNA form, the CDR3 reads TGTGCCACTCAAGGGGGCAGGGGGCAAGAGACCCAGTACTTC. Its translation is CATQGGRGQETQYF.

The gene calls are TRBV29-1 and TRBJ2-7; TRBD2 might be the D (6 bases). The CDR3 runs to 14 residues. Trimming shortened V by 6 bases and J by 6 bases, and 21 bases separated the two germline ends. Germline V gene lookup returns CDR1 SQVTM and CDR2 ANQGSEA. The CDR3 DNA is TGCAGCGTCGGATCGGGAGTACTTCTAGGCGAGCAGTACTTC. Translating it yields CSVGSGVLLGEQYF.

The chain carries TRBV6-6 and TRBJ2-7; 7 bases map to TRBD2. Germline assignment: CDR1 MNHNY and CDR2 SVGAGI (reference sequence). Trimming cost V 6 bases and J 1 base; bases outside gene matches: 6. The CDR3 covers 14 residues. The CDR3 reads CASRGDYPSYEQYF. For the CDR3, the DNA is TGTGCCAGCAGAGGGGACTACCCTTCCTACGAGCAGTACTTC.

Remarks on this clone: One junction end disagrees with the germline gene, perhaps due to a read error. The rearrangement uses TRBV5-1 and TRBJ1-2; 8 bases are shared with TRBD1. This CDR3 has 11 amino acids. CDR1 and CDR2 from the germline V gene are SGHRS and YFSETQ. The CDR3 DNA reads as TGCGCCAGCAGCCAACCAGGGGGCACGGCCTTC. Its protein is CASSQPGGTAF.

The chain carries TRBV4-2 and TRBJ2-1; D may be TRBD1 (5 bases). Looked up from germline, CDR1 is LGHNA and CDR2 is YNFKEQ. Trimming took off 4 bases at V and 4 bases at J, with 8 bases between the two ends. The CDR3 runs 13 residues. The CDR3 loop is CASSLGAYNEQFF. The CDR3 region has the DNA TGTGCCAGCAGCCTAGGGGCATACAATGAGCAGTTCTTC.

CDR3 region: CASSQGLAGYQETQYF. The CDR3 DNA sequence: TGCGCCAGCAGCCAAGGACTAGCGGGCTACCAAGAGACCCAGTACTTC. This chain joins TRBV5-1 and TRBJ2-5, with 11 bases that match TRBD2. This CDR3 is built from 16 residues. Germline V lookup: CDR1 SGHRS, CDR2 YFSETQ. V dropped 4 bases and J dropped 0; count of bases not matched to a gene: 5.

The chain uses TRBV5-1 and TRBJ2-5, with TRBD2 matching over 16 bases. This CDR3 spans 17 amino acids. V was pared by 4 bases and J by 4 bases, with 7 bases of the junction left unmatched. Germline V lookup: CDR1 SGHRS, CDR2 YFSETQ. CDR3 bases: TGCGCCAGCAGCCCCGGGACTAGCGGGGGGGTCGGAGAGACCCAGTACTTC. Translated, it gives CASSPGTSGGVGETQYF.

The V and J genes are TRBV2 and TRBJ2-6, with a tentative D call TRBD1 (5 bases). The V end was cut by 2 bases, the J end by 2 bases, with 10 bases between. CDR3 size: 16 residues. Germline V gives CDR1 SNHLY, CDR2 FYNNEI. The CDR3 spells CASSERGNTGANVLTF. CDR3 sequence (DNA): TGTGCCAGCAGTGAAAGGGGAAATACTGGGGCCAACGTCCTGACTTTC.

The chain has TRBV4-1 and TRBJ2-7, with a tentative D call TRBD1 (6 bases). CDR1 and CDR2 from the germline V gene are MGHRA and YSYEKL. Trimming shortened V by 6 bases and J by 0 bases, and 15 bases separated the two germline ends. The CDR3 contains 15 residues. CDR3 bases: TGCGCCAGCAGACTTCTTCGGGACAACTCCTACGAGCAGTACTTC. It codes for CASRLLRDNSYEQYF.

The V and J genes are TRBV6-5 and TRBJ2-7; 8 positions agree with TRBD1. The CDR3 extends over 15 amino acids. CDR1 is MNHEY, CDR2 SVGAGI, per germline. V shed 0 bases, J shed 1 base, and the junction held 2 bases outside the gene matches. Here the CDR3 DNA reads TGTGCCAGCAGTTACTCGCACAGGGGGTCCTACGAGCAGTACTTC. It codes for CASSYSHRGSYEQYF.

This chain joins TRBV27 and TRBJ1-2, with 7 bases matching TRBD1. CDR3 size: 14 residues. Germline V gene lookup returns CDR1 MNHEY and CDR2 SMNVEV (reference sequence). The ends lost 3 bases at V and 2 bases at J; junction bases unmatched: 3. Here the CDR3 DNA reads TGTGCCAGCAGTTTCCAACAGGGGAACTATGGCTACACCTTC. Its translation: CASSFQQGNYGYTF.

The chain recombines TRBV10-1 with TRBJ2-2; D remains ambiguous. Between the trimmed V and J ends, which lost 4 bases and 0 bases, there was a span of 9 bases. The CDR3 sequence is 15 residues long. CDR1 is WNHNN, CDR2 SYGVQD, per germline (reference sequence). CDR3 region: CASSGTAANTGELFF. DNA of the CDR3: TGCGCCAGCAGTGGCACAGCAGCGAACACCGGGGAGCTGTTTTTT.

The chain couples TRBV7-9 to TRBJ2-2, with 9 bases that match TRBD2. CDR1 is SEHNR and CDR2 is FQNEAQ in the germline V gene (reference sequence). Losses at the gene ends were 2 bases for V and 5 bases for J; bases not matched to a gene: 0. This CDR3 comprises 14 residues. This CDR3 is CASSLLAGTGELFF. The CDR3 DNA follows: TGTGCCAGCAGCTTACTAGCGGGGACCGGGGAGCTGTTTTTT.

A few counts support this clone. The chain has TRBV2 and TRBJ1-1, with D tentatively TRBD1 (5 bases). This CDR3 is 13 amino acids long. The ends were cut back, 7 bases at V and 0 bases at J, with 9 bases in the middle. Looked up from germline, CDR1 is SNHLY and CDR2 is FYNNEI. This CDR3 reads CASIATVNTEAFF. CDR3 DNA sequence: TGTGCCAGCATTGCGACAGTGAACACTGAAGCTTTCTTT.

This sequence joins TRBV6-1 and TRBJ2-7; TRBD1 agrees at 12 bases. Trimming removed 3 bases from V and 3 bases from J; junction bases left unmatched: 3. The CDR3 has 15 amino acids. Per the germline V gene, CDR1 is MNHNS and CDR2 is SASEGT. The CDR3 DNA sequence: TGTGCCAGCAGTGATGGGACAGGGGGCAACTACGAGCAGTACTTC. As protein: CASSDGTGGNYEQYF.